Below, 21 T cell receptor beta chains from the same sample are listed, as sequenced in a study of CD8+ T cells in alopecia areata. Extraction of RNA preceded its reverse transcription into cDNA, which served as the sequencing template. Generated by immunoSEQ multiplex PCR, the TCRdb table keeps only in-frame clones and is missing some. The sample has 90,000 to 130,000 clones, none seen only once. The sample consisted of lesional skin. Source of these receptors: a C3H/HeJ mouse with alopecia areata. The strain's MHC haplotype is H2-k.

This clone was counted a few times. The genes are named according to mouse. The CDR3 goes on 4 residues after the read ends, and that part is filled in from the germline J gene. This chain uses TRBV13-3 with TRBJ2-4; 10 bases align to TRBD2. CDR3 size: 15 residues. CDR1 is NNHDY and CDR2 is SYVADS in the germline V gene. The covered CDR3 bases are TGTGCCAGCAGTGAGCGGACTGGGGGAAGAAAC. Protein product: CASSERTGGRN. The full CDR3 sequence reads CASSERTGGRNTLYF.

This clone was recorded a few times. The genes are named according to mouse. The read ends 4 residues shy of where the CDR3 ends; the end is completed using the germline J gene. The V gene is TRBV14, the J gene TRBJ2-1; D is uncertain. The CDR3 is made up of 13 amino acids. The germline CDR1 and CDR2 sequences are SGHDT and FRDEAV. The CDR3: CASSPGKKAEQFF. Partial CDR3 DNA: TGTGCCAGCAGCCCAGGAAAGAAGGCT.

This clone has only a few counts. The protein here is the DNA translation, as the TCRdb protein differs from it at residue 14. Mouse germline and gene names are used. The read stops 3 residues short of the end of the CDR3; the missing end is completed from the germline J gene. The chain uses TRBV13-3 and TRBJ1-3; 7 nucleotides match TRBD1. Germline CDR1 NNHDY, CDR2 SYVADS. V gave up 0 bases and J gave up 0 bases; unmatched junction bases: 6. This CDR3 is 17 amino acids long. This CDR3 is CASSDEAGGLSGNTLYF. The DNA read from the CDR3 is TGTGCCAGCAGTGATGAGGCAGGGGGTCTTTCTGGAAATACG.

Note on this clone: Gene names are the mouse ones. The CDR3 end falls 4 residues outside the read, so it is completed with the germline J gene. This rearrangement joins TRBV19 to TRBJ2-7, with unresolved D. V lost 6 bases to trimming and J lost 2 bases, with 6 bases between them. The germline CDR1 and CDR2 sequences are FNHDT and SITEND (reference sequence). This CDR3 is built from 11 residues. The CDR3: CASKRAYEQYF. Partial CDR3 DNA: TGTGCCAGCAAGAGGGCCTAT.

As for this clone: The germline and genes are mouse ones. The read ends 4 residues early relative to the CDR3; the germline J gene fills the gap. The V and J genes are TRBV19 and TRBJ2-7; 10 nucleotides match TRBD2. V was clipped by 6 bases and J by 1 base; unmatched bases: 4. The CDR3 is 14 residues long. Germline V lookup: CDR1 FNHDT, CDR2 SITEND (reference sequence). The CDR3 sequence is CASKPGLGSYEQYF. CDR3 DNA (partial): TGTGCCAGCAAACCGGGACTGGGGTCCTAT.

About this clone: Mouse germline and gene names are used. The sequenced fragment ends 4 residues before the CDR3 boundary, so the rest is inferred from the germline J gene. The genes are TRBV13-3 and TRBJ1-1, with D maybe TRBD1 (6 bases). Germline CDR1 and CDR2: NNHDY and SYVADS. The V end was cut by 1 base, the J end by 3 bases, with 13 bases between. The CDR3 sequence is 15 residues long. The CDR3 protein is CASSDTGSGDTEVFF. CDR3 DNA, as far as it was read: TGTGCCAGCAGTGATACAGGGAGTGGGGACACA.

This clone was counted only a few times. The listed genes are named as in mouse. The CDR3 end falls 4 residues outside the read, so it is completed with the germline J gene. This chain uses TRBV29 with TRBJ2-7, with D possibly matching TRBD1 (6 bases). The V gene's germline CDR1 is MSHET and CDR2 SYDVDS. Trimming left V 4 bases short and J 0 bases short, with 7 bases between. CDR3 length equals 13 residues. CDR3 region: CASSWDNSYEQYF. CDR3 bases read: TGTGCTAGCAGTTGGGACAACTCCTAT.

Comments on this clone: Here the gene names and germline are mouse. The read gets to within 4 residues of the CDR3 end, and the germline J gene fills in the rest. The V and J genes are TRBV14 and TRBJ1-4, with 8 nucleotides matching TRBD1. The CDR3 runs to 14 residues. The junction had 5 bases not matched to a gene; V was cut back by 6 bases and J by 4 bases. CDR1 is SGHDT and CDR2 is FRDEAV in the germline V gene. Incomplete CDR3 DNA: TGTGCCAGCAAAAGGACAGGGAGCAACGAA. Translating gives CASKRTGSNE. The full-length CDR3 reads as CASKRTGSNERLFF.

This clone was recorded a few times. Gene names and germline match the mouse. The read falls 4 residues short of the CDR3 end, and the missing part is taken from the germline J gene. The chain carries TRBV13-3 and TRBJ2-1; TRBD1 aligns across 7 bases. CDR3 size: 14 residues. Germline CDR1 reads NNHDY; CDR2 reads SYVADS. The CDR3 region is CASSEDLDRAEQFF. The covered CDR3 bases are TGTGCCAGCAGTGAGGACCTGGACAGGGCT.

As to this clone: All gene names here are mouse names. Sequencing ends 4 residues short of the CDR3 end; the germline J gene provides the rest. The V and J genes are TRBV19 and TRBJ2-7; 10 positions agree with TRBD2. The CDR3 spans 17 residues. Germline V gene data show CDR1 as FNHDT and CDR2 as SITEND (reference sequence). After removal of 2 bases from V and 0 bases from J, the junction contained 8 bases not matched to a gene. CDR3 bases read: TGTGCCAGCAGTATTTCTGGGGGGGCGAAGAGCTCCTAT. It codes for CASSISGGAKSSY. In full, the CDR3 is CASSISGGAKSSYEQYF.

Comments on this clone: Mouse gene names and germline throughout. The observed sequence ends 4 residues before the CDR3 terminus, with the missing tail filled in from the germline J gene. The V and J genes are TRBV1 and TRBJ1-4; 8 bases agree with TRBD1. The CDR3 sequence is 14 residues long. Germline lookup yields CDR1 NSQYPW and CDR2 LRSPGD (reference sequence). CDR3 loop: CTCSAAGGTERLFF. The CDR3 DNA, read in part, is TGCACCTGCAGTGCGGCAGGGGGCACCGAA.

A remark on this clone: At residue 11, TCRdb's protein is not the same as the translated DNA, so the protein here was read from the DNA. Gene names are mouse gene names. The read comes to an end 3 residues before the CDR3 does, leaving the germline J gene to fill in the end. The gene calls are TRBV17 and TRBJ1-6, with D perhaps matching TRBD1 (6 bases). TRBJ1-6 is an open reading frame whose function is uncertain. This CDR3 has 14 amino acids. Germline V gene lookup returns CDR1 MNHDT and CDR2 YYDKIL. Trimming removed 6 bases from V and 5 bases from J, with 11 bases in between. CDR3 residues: CASRGQKDNSPLYF. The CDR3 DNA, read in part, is TGTGCTAGCAGAGGACAGAAAGATAATTCGCCC.

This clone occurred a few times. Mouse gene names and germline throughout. The sequenced part of the CDR3 DNA is TGTGCCAGCAGTGTCGGGACAGGGAGGTAT. It specifies CASSVGTGRY. The CDR3 reads in full as CASSVGTGRYEQYF. The chain employs TRBV13-3 and TRBJ2-7; TRBD1 matches at 9 bases. Read data end 4 residues before the CDR3 end; the end is taken from the germline J gene. Germline-derived CDR1 and CDR2 are NNHDY and SYVADS. This CDR3 is 14 amino acids long.

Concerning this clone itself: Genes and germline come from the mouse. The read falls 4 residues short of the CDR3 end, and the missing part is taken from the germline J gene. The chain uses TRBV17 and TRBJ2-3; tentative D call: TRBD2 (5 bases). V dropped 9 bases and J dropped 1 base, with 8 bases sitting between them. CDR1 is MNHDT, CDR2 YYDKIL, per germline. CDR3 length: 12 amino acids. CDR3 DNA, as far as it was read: TGTGCTAGTGGGGAGGGTGCAGAA. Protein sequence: CASGEGAE. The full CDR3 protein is CASGEGAETLYF.

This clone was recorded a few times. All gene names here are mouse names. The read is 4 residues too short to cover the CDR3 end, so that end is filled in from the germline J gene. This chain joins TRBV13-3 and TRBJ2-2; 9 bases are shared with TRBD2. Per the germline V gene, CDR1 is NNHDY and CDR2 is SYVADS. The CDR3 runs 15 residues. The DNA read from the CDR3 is TGTGCCAGCAGTGATGCCACTGGGGGGTACGGG. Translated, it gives CASSDATGGYG. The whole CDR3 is CASSDATGGYGQLYF.

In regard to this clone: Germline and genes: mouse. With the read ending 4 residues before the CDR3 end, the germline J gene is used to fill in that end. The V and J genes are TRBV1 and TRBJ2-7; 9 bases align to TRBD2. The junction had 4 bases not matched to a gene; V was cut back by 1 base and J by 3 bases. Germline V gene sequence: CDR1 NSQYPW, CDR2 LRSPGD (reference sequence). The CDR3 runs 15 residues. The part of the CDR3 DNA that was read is TGCACCTGCAGTGCAGGTGGACTGGGGAACTAT. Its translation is CTCSAGGLGNY. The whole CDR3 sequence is CTCSAGGLGNYEQYF.

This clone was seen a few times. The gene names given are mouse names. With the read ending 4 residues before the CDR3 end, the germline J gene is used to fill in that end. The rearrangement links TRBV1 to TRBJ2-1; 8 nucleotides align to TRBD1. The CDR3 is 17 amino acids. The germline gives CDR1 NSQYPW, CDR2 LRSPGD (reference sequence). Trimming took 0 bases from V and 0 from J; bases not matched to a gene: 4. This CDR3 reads CTCSADVGQDNYAEQFF. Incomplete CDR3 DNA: TGCACCTGCAGTGCAGATGTGGGACAGGATAACTATGCT.

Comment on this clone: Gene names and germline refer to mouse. The CDR3 loop is CASSEGVTYEQYF. CDR3 bases read: TGTGCCAGCAGTGAAGGGGTGACTTAT. The chain employs TRBV13-3 and TRBJ2-7; D possibly corresponds to TRBD1 (5 bases). The read ends 4 residues shy of where the CDR3 ends; the end is completed using the germline J gene. The germline V gene has CDR1 NNHDY and CDR2 SYVADS. This CDR3 spans 13 amino acids.

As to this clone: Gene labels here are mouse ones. CDR3 DNA (partial): TGTGCTAGCAGTAGGGGCCGGGACAGCCAAGAC. Translation: CASSRGRDSQD. The CDR3 reads in full as CASSRGRDSQDTQYF. This sequence joins TRBV17 and TRBJ2-5; 7 bases agree with TRBD1. The read halts 4 residues ahead of the CDR3 end, with the missing end drawn from the germline J gene. V dropped 3 bases and J dropped 2; count of bases not matched to a gene: 5. The CDR3 covers 15 residues. The V gene's germline CDR1 is MNHDT and CDR2 YYDKIL.

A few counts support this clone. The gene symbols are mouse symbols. The CDR3 here is CASSDAPGTGEDTQYF. CDR3 DNA (partial): TGTGCCAGCAGTGATGCCCCCGGGACAGGGGAAGAC. V gene TRBV13-3 combines with J gene TRBJ2-5, with 10 bases identical to TRBD1. The read ends 4 residues early relative to the CDR3; the germline J gene fills the gap. Germline lookup yields CDR1 NNHDY and CDR2 SYVADS. This CDR3 comprises 16 residues.

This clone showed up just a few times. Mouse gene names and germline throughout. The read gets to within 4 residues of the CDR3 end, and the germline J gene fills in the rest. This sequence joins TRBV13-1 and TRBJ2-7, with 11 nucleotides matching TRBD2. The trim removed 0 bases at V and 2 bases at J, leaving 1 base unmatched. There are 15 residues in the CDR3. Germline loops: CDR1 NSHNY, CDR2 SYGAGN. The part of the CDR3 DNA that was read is TGTGCCAGCAGTGATGGGGACTGGGGGACCTAT. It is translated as CASSDGDWGTY. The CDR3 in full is CASSDGDWGTYEQYF.